These 22 T cell receptor beta chains share one sample of origin, sequenced in a study of post-analysis software for immune sequencing data. Study-level results: Patients used about five TRBV segments, including TRBV5-6, TRBV5-1 and TRBV20-1, more often than controls.

For these receptors, no antigen is known. The TCR beta cDNA libraries contained unique molecular identifiers. MiXCR, run by TCRdb on the PCR reads, gives a single entry per CDR3 protein. The sample includes around 250,000 distinct CDR3 sequences, around 34% of them seen just once. Sequencing input: blood. These receptors were taken from a girl under 18 with multiple sclerosis.

This clonotype has ten or more counts. This chain uses TRBV20-1 with TRBJ2-1, with 10 bases that match TRBD2. V was pared by 6 bases and J by 7 bases, with 9 bases of the junction left unmatched. CDR1 is DFQATT and CDR2 is SNEGSKA in the germline V gene (reference sequence). This CDR3 spans 14 amino acids. The CDR3 protein is CSAELLAGINEQFF. In DNA, the CDR3 is TGCAGTGCCGAGCTACTAGCGGGAATAAATGAGCAGTTCTTC.

This clonotype was counted ten times or more. The rearrangement links TRBV3-1 to TRBJ2-1, with D unresolved. The V and J ends lost 1 base and 7 bases respectively, with 8 bases between them. The CDR3 covers 13 residues. Germline lookup yields CDR1 LGHDT and CDR2 YNNKEL (reference sequence). The CDR3 loop reads CASSQVGSNEQFF. CDR3 sequence (DNA): TGTGCCAGCAGCCAAGTCGGGTCGAATGAGCAGTTCTTC.

The V gene is TRBV14, the J gene TRBJ2-1, with 9 bases matching TRBD1. Germline lookup yields CDR1 SGHDN and CDR2 FVKESK. CDR3 size: 18 residues. The V gene end was trimmed by 1 base and the J gene end by 5 bases; junction bases not matched to a gene: 12. This CDR3 is CASSQVHGTGYPHNEQFF. CDR3 coding DNA: TGTGCCAGCAGCCAAGTTCATGGGACAGGGTACCCGCACAATGAGCAGTTCTTC.

This clonotype came up a few times. The V and J genes are TRBV5-4 and TRBJ2-5; D is possibly TRBD2 (6 bases). There are 16 residues in the CDR3. Between the trimmed V and J ends, which lost 2 bases and 9 bases, there was a span of 23 bases. CDR1 is SGHNT, CDR2 YYREEE, per germline (reference sequence). The CDR3 protein is CASSFEGSQSGVAQYF. The CDR3 DNA sequence: TGTGCCAGCAGCTTCGAAGGATCCCAATCGGGGGTGGCCCAGTACTTC.

This clonotype was counted a few times. A read error may be the cause here, since a much bigger clone is one base away. J is TRBJ2-1 and V is TRBV13, with D perhaps matching TRBD1 or TRBD2 (5 bases each). CDR1 and CDR2 (germline): PRHDT, FYEKMQ (reference sequence). This CDR3 is built from 13 residues. Trimming took off 6 bases at V and 10 bases at J, with 16 bases between the two ends. CDR3 sequence: CASRGDGSYEQFF. The CDR3, as DNA: TGTGCCAGCAGAGGGGACGGCTCCTACGAGCAGTTCTTC.

Turning to this clonotype: This likely comes from a read error, as the CDR3 has no conserved phenylalanine or tryptophan at its end. The chain is built from TRBV14 and TRBJ1-2; unclear D gene. The CDR3 loop spans 14 amino acids. The germline CDR1 and CDR2 sequences are SGHDN and FVKESK. V gave up 4 bases and J gave up 5 bases, with 14 bases separating them. CDR3 residues: CASSPAVIGYGYTL. The CDR3 bases are TGTGCCAGCAGCCCGGCCGTTATCGGGTATGGCTACACCCTC.

The rearrangement uses TRBV20-1 and TRBJ2-1, with 7 bases that match TRBD2. CDR3 length: 15 amino acids. Germline CDR1 DFQATT, CDR2 SNEGSKA (reference sequence). After removal of 4 bases from V and 0 bases from J, the junction contained 6 bases not matched to a gene. The CDR3 sequence is CSATVGGSSYNEQFF. DNA for the CDR3: TGCAGTGCTACCGTGGGGGGGAGCTCCTACAATGAGCAGTTCTTC.

A note on this clonotype: This clone may be a read error of a much larger clone one base away. The J gene is TRBJ2-3, the V gene TRBV28; maybe TRBD2 (7 bases). CDR3 size: 16 residues. Germline CDR1 and CDR2: MDHEN and SYDVKM. The ends were cut back, 3 bases at V and 2 bases at J, with 15 bases in the middle. The CDR3 region is CASSFVGGRNTDTQYF. The CDR3 nucleotides read TGTGCCAGCAGTTTTGTGGGGGGGCGAAACACAGATACGCAGTATTTT. The full variable domain, its missing parts supplied by reference TRBV28 and TRBJ2-3, is DVKVTQSSRYLVKRTGEKVFLECVQDMDHENMFWYRQDPGLGLRLIYFSYDVKMKEKGDIPEGYSVSREKKERFSLILESASTNQTSMYLCASSFVGGRNTDTQYFGPGTRLTVL.

This clonotype was recorded at least ten times. The V gene is TRBV6-1, the J gene TRBJ2-1; 10 bases agree with TRBD2. This CDR3 comprises 13 residues. Germline loops: CDR1 MNHNS, CDR2 SASEGT. Trimming cost V 6 bases and J 8 bases; bases outside gene matches: 4. This CDR3 is CASRTSGKYEQFF. As DNA, the CDR3 is TGTGCCAGCAGAACTAGCGGGAAGTATGAGCAGTTCTTC.

As to this clonotype: No conserved phenylalanine or tryptophan is present at the end of the CDR3, so a read error is the likely explanation. The genes are TRBV3-1 and TRBJ2-1; TRBD2 agrees at 9 bases. CDR1 and CDR2 (germline): LGHDT, YNNKEL (reference sequence). The CDR3 has 18 residues. V dropped 3 bases and J dropped 6; count of bases not matched to a gene: 15. Written as DNA, the CDR3 is TGTGCCAGCAGCCATCGGGTATTGGCTAGCGGGAAGTGCAATGAGCAGTTCTGC. This encodes CASSHRVLASGKCNEQFC.

This clonotype appeared many times. The chain uses TRBV10-3 and TRBJ2-5, with no clear D. Trimming removed 4 bases from V and 4 bases from J, with 13 bases in between. Germline CDR1 ENHRY, CDR2 SYGVKD. This CDR3 contains 14 residues. CDR3 coding DNA: TGTGCCATCAGTGGGTCCCAGGTAGGAGAGACCCAGTACTTC. Encoded protein: CAISGSQVGETQYF.

Concerning this clonotype itself: At one of its ends the junction is not consistent with the germline gene, which may arise from a read error. The rearrangement joins TRBV6-2 or TRBV6-3 to TRBJ2-6; D is perhaps TRBD1 (5 bases). The CDR3 covers 16 residues. Germline V gene sequence: CDR1 MNHEY, CDR2 SVGEGT. DNA of the CDR3: TGTGCCAGCAGCTCCCACCAAAAGGCTGGGGCCAACGTCCTGACGTTC. It encodes CASSSHQKAGANVLTF.

The chain recombines TRBV12-3 or TRBV12-4 with TRBJ1-6; no clear D gene. This CDR3 has 14 amino acids. Trimming left V 3 bases short and J 5 bases short, with 8 bases between. CDR3 nucleotide sequence: TGTGCCAGCAGTTTTACGGGGAATAATTCACCCCTCCACTTT. The encoded protein is CASSFTGNNSPLHF.

The V gene is TRBV5-1, the J gene TRBJ2-3; the D gene could be TRBD1 or TRBD2 (6 bases each). The CDR3 is 14 amino acids. Looked up from germline, CDR1 is SGHRS and CDR2 is YFSETQ. V was cut by 3 bases and J by 14 bases, with 22 bases left in between. CDR3 protein: CASSSPNIGGVRYF. The CDR3 DNA sequence: TGCGCCAGCAGCTCTCCAAACATCGGGGGCGTGCGGTATTTT.

The chain has TRBV12-3 or TRBV12-4 and TRBJ2-7; TRBD2 is a possible D gene (7 bases). V was shortened by 4 bases and J by 3 bases, with 13 bases between the two germline ends. This CDR3 is built from 14 residues. CDR3 in DNA: TGTGCCAGCAGTTACACGGGGGGCTACTACGAGCAGTACTTC. As protein: CASSYTGGYYEQYF.

For this clonotype: This sequence may be a read error, since a much larger clone differs from it by one base. The chain links TRBV7-9 to TRBJ2-5; the D is unclear. The J call could be wrong; TRBJ2-7 is a better fit for the DNA end. This CDR3 region has 12 residues. The V gene's germline CDR1 is SEHNR and CDR2 FQNEAQ (reference sequence). CDR3 amino acids: CAGSFATYEQYF. CDR3 DNA: TGTGCCGGCAGCTTTGCGACTTACGAGCAGTACTTC.

This clonotype was seen once. The conserved closing phenylalanine or tryptophan is absent in this CDR3, likely reflecting a read error. The rearrangement links TRBV2 to TRBJ1-2, with TRBD1 matching over 7 bases. After removal of 0 bases from V and 9 bases from J, the junction contained 10 bases not matched to a gene. There are 15 residues in the CDR3. The germline CDR1 and CDR2 sequences are SNHLY and FYNNEI. In DNA form, the CDR3 reads TGTGCCAGCAGTGAAGCATTAGGACAGGAAAATAGCTACACCTTA. Amino acids: CASSEALGQENSYTL.

As for this clonotype: This may come from a read error, since a much larger clone is one base off. V is TRBV14 and J is TRBJ2-1, with D uncertain. Trimming left V 1 base short and J 4 bases short, with 8 bases between. CDR3 length: 14 residues. CDR1 and CDR2 from the germline V gene are SGHDN and FVKESK. The CDR3 nucleotides read TGTGCCAGCAGCCAAGGTCCAGTTTACAATGAGCAGTTCTTC. As protein: CASSQGPVYNEQFF.

This clonotype was seen ten or more times. This chain connects TRBV6-2 or TRBV6-3 to TRBJ2-3, with TRBD2 matching over 9 bases. The CDR3 has 16 amino acids. Germline-derived CDR1 and CDR2 are MNHEY and SVGEGT. The junction had 6 bases not matched to a gene; V was cut back by 3 bases and J by 2 bases. This chain's CDR3 is CASSYLAGGPTDTQYF. As DNA, the CDR3 is TGTGCCAGCAGTTATTTGGCGGGAGGGCCCACAGATACGCAGTATTTT.

This clonotype was counted only a few times. The chain links TRBV20-1 to TRBJ1-4; D is possibly TRBD1 (5 bases). CDR1 and CDR2 from the germline V gene are DFQATT and SNEGSKA (reference sequence). V was clipped by 5 bases and J by 0 bases, with 16 bases between them. CDR3 size: 16 residues. CDR3 region: CSAALWGGATNEKLFF. CDR3 DNA: TGCAGTGCTGCCCTCTGGGGCGGAGCAACTAATGAAAAACTGTTTTTT.

This clonotype was counted ten times or more. This chain links TRBV29-1 with TRBJ1-1; a weak D match, TRBD1 (6 bases). Germline values: CDR1 SQVTM, CDR2 ANQGSEA. Trimming took off 0 bases at V and 0 bases at J, with 14 bases between the two ends. The CDR3 totals 16 residues. The DNA of the CDR3 is TGCAGCGTTGAAGATACCGGGGGGGCCATGAACACTGAAGCTTTCTTT. Translating it yields CSVEDTGGAMNTEAFF.

Concerning this clonotype: One junction end does not reproduce the germline sequence, and a read error may be involved. The V call is TRBV5-6, the J call TRBJ1-6, with D possibly being TRBD1 (5 bases). Looked up from germline, CDR1 is SGHDT and CDR2 is YYEEEE. CDR3 length equals 13 residues. The CDR3 here is CASSAGPSSPPHF. CDR3 nucleotide sequence: TGTGCCAGCAGCGCGGGGCCCTCTTCACCCCCCCACTTT. Complete variable domain (other parts from reference TRBV5-6 and TRBJ1-6): DAGVTQSPTHLIKTRGQQVTLRCSPKSGHDTVSWYQQALGQGPQFIFQYYEEEERQRGNFPDRFSGHQFPNYSSELNVNALLLGDSALYLCASSAGPSSPPHFGNGTRLTVT.